Here is one TCR beta chain with its context. The antigen is undetermined. Compared with germline, one end of the junction differs, possibly owing to a read error. Other DNA sequences in this sample translate to the same CDR3. This record belongs to a study of cytomegalovirus exposure and HLA in healthy donors. General observations from the study: Being productive about 87% or about 30% of the time was typical of most TCR beta V segments in an earlier analysis. For most TCR sequences rarity was the rule, although some public TCRs occurred in many donors.

The CDR3 spans 15 residues. Per germline, CDR1 LNHDA and CDR2 SQIVND (reference sequence). PCR used 60 Vbeta primers and 13 Jbeta primers. The table came from immunoSEQ multiplex PCR; TCRdb's copy has only in-frame clones and leaves some out. The sample includes about 140,000 clones, 70% to 85% of them seen just once. The donors (healthy individuals) were bone marrow donors. What was sequenced was PBMCs. The chain is built from TRBV19 and TRBJ1-2; TRBD1 agrees at 9 bases. This receptor was identified in a man aged 30 to 39 in good health and CMV-seropositive. CDR3 DNA sequence: TGTGCCAGTACCGAGTTGGGACAGGGAGACTACGGCTACACCTTC. It is translated as CASTELGQGDYGYTF.